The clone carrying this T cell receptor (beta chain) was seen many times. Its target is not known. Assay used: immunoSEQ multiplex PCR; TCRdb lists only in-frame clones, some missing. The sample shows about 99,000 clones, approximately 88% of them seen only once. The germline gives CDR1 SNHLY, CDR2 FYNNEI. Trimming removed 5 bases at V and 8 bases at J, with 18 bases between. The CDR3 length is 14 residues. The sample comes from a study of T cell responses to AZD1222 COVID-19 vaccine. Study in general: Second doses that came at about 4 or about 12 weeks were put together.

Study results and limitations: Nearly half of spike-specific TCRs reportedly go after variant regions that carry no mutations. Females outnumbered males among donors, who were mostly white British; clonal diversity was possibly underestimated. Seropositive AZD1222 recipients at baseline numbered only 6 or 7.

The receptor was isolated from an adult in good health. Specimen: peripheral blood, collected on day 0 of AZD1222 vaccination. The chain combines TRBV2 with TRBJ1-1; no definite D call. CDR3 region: CASSTRTSNGEAFF. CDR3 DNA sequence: TGTGCCAGCAGTACCCGGACGTCGAATGGGGAAGCTTTCTTT. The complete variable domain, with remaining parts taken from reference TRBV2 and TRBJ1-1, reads EPEVTQTPSHQVTQMGQEVILRCVPISNHLYFYWYRQILGQKVEFLVSFYNNEISEKSEIFDDQFSVERPDGSNFTLKIRSTKLEDSAMYFCASSTRTSNGEAFFGQGTRLTVV.